This entry features one T cell receptor (beta chain) sequence. This entry comes from a study of blood T cell repertoires in COVID-19. Original handling: Amplification of reference gene primers provided the estimated nucleated cell counts. Produced via immunoSEQ multiplex PCR; TCRdb's table is partial and in-frame only. V, J and clone size derive from that table, while D and trimming were established from the DNA sequence. The profile shows 350,000 to 400,000 clones, about 90% of them singletons. Sequencing was done on a sample of PBMCs or T cells enriched from blood (not recorded which). This TCR derives from a man aged 35 to 55 in a cohort exposed to, infected with or recovered from COVID-19 (not recorded which).

For the CDR3, the DNA is TGTGCCAGCAGCTTAGGGATTAGCGGGAGCGGCACAGATACGCAGTATTTT. Translating gives CASSLGISGSGTDTQYF. J is TRBJ2-3 and V is TRBV7-7, with 9 bases lining up with TRBD2. Losses at the gene ends were 1 base for V and 1 base for J; bases not matched to a gene: 6. CDR3 size: 17 residues. Germline-derived CDR1 and CDR2 are SSHAT and FNYEAQ (reference sequence).